These T cell receptor beta chains were read from a single sample in a study of OX40 agonist ivuxolimab in advanced cancers. The data were produced by immunoSEQ multiplex PCR, yet TCRdb's version contains in-frame clones alone and is incomplete. The data hold tens of thousands of clones, with 93% observed a single time. This material consisted of CD4+ or CD8+ T cells sorted from blood, taken in a trial of the OX40 agonist ivuxolimab. The origin of the receptors is an adult with an advanced solid tumor such as melanoma, head and neck, liver or kidney cancer. CDR3s include the opening cysteine and the closing phenylalanine or tryptophan. Fields, in order: V gene, J gene, D gene, clone size, CDR3 DNA, CDR3 protein. A D gene is named only where the DNA matches it firmly. Not all rows give a size; the values are once, few, many and, for expanded clones, a class.

V: TRBV28
J: TRBJ2-7
D: -
size: -
DNA: TGTGCCAGCAGTGGAGACAGCTTCCGCCGATCCTACGAGCAGTACTTC
CDR3: CASSGDSFRRSYEQYF

V: TRBV13
J: TRBJ2-7
D: -
size: -
DNA: TGTGCCAGCAGCTTGGGGGAAGGGAACGGTGCCTACGAGCAGTACTTC
CDR3: CASSLGEGNGAYEQYF

V: TRBV9
J: TRBJ2-1
D: TRBD1
size: -
DNA: TGTGCCAGCAGCGCAGGACAGGTTACCTACAATGAGCAGTTCTTC
CDR3: CASSAGQVTYNEQFF

V: TRBV7-8
J: TRBJ1-5
D: -
size: -
DNA: TGTGCCAGCAGCTTGGGACAATATCAGCCCCAGCATTTT
CDR3: CASSLGQYQPQHF

V: TRBV19
J: TRBJ1-5
D: -
size: -
DNA: TGTGCCAGTAGTGCCGGACAGAGGGCCGTTCAGCCCCAGCATTTT
CDR3: CASSAGQRAVQPQHF

V: TRBV29-1
J: TRBJ1-1
D: -
size: -
DNA: TGCAGCGCAAATCGGCCCCCTGGGATGAACACTGAAGCTTTCTTT
CDR3: CSANRPPGMNTEAFF

V: TRBV9
J: TRBJ2-3
D: TRBD2
size: -
DNA: TGTGCCAGCAGCCACCCCCTTTCGGCGGGAGCGACTGGCACAGATACGCAGTATTTT
CDR3: CASSHPLSAGATGTDTQYF

V: TRBV4-1
J: TRBJ2-2
D: TRBD2
size: -
DNA: TGCGCCAGCAGCCAAGGACTAGCGGGACCCGGGGAGCTGTTTTTT
CDR3: CASSQGLAGPGELFF

V: TRBV27
J: TRBJ1-1
D: TRBD1
size: -
DNA: TGTGCCAGCAGTGCAGACAGGGGGCCGGACACTGAAGCTTTCTTT
CDR3: CASSADRGPDTEAFF

V: TRBV28
J: TRBJ1-2
D: -
size: -
DNA: TGTGCCAGCAGTTTTGGCCCCCTAGCTGGCTACACCTTC
CDR3: CASSFGPLAGYTF

V: TRBV5-8
J: TRBJ2-2
D: -
size: few
DNA: TGTGCCAGCAGCTTGTTCAGTGATGCGAACACCGGGGAGCTGTTTTTT
CDR3: CASSLFSDANTGELFF

V: TRBV9
J: TRBJ1-4
D: TRBD1
size: -
DNA: TGTGCCAGCAGCCCGAGCTTACAGGGGCTGACGACTAATGAAAAACTGTTTTTT
CDR3: CASSPSLQGLTTNEKLFF

V: TRBV10-3
J: TRBJ2-7
D: -
size: -
DNA: TGTGCCATCAGTGAGAGCGCGGCTCGCCAGTTC
CDR3: CAISESAARQF

V: TRBV28
J: TRBJ2-7
D: TRBD1
size: -
DNA: TGTGCCAGCAGTTTCTACGACAGGGGGCGCAACGAGCAGTACTTC
CDR3: CASSFYDRGRNEQYF

V: TRBV28
J: TRBJ2-7
D: -
size: -
DNA: TGTGCCAGCACCTCTAGCTCCTACGAGCAGTACTTC
CDR3: CASTSSSYEQYF

V: TRBV28
J: TRBJ1-4
D: TRBD1
size: once
DNA: TGTGCCAGCAGTTTAGACAGGGGCCGCTTTAATGAAAAACTGTTTTTT
CDR3: CASSLDRGRFNEKLFF

V: TRBV10-3
J: TRBJ2-1
D: -
size: -
DNA: TGTGCCATCAGGTCAGGTAGGAATGAGCAGTTCTTC
CDR3: CAIRSGRNEQFF

V: TRBV30
J: TRBJ2-7
D: -
size: -
DNA: TGTGCCTGCCGTCGGGAAACCTCCTACGAGCAGTACTTC
CDR3: CACRRETSYEQYF

V: TRBV10-3
J: TRBJ2-1
D: -
size: -
DNA: TGTGCCATCAAAAGCTTGGGAGAGAATGAGCAGTTCTTC
CDR3: CAIKSLGENEQFF

V: TRBV19
J: TRBJ2-3
D: -
size: once
DNA: TGTGCCAGTAGTACTTCAGTTTCAGGGAAGTATTTT
CDR3: CASSTSVSGKYF

V: TRBV28
J: TRBJ2-3
D: -
size: -
DNA: TGTGCCAGCAGTTCCCTATTCTTGGGGGGAGAAGTGAACACAGATACGCAGTATTTT
CDR3: CASSSLFLGGEVNTDTQYF

V: TRBV28
J: TRBJ1-4
D: -
size: -
DNA: TGTGCCAGCAGGGGCTTCGGTGAAAAACTGTTTTTT
CDR3: CASRGFGEKLFF

V: TRBV11-3
J: TRBJ2-7
D: -
size: -
DNA: TGTGCCAGCAGCTTGGGCACCTCCTACGAGCAGTACTTC
CDR3: CASSLGTSYEQYF

V: TRBV28
J: TRBJ2-7
D: -
size: -
DNA: TGTGCCAGCAGTTTCCCCCCGATGCCTGTGAGCTCCTACGAGCAGTACTTC
CDR3: CASSFPPMPVSSYEQYF

V: TRBV9
J: TRBJ2-1
D: -
size: once
DNA: TGTGCCAGCAGCCCCGCAGCGGGTTACTCCTACAATGAGCAGTTCTTC
CDR3: CASSPAAGYSYNEQFF

V: TRBV27
J: TRBJ1-1
D: TRBD1
size: -
DNA: TGTGCCAGCAGTTTATCTGAGACAGGGGTGACTGAAGCTTTCTTT
CDR3: CASSLSETGVTEAFF

V: TRBV10-3
J: TRBJ2-7
D: -
size: -
DNA: TGTGCCATCAGTGTTGCGGGCCCGCGCGAGCAGTACTTC
CDR3: CAISVAGPREQYF

V: TRBV27
J: TRBJ2-3
D: -
size: -
DNA: TGTGCCAGCTTACCCTCGGGACTGGGAGATACGCAGTATTTT
CDR3: CASLPSGLGDTQYF

V: TRBV11-2
J: TRBJ1-1
D: -
size: -
DNA: TGTGCCAGCAGCCTCCTGATGAACACTGAAGCTTTCTTT
CDR3: CASSLLMNTEAFF

V: TRBV28
J: TRBJ2-7
D: TRBD2
size: -
DNA: TGTGCCAGCAGCGCTGGGACTAGCGGGTTTTTTTACGAGCAGTACTTC
CDR3: CASSAGTSGFFYEQYF

V: TRBV13
J: TRBJ2-7
D: TRBD2
size: -
DNA: TGTGCCAGCAGCTCTCCGAGCGGGAAGGGGAGTACGGGGCAGTACTTC
CDR3: CASSSPSGKGSTGQYF

V: TRBV6-5
J: TRBJ1-5
D: TRBD1
size: -
DNA: TGTGCCAGCAGTTACTCGAGACAGGGGAATCAGCCCCAGCATTTT
CDR3: CASSYSRQGNQPQHF

V: TRBV6-1
J: TRBJ2-1
D: TRBD2
size: few
DNA: TGTGCCAGCAGTGAAGATACTAGCGGGAGGGATGAGCAGTTCTTC
CDR3: CASSEDTSGRDEQFF

V: TRBV6-5
J: TRBJ2-7
D: TRBD2
size: -
DNA: TGTGCCAGTAGTTTGGAAGCGGGAGGGCCCTACGAGCAGTACTTC
CDR3: CASSLEAGGPYEQYF

V: TRBV7-8
J: TRBJ1-1
D: -
size: -
DNA: TGTGCCAGCAGCTCTGGGGGGGGTTATGGGACTGAAGCTTTCTTT
CDR3: CASSSGGGYGTEAFF

V: TRBV19
J: TRBJ1-1
D: TRBD1
size: -
DNA: TGTGCCAGTACCCCAGGGGGGAACACTGAAGCTTTCTTT
CDR3: CASTPGGNTEAFF

V: TRBV6-9
J: TRBJ1-2
D: TRBD1
size: -
DNA: TGTGCCAGCAGTTATCGGACAGGGGTACATGGCTACACCTTC
CDR3: CASSYRTGVHGYTF

V: TRBV6-1
J: TRBJ2-7
D: TRBD2
size: -
DNA: TGTGCCAGCAGTGAAATTACGGGGGGGCTCTACGAGCAGTACTTC
CDR3: CASSEITGGLYEQYF

V: TRBV19
J: TRBJ2-3
D: TRBD2
size: -
DNA: TGTGCCAGTAGTATGGTTCGGATTTCTGTAGCGGGAGTAGGAGATACGCAGTATTTT
CDR3: CASSMVRISVAGVGDTQYF

V: TRBV5-8
J: TRBJ2-7
D: -
size: -
DNA: TGTGCCAGCAGCTGGAGCTCCTACGAGCAGTACTTC
CDR3: CASSWSSYEQYF

V: TRBV28
J: TRBJ2-5
D: -
size: -
DNA: TGTGCCAGCAGTTTTTCGGAGACCCAGTACTTC
CDR3: CASSFSETQYF

V: TRBV13
J: TRBJ2-7
D: -
size: -
DNA: TGTGCCAGCAGCTTACGGCAGGAATTTTCCTACGAGCAGTACTTC
CDR3: CASSLRQEFSYEQYF

V: TRBV5-4
J: TRBJ2-6
D: TRBD1
size: -
DNA: TGTGCCAGCAGCCCAAATGGACAGGGGGTGGCTTCTGGGGCCAACGTCCTGACTTTC
CDR3: CASSPNGQGVASGANVLTF

V: TRBV7-8
J: TRBJ2-5
D: -
size: -
DNA: TGTGCCAGCAGCCTACTCCAAGAGACCCAGTACTTC
CDR3: CASSLLQETQYF

V: TRBV18
J: TRBJ2-3
D: -
size: -
DNA: TGTGCCAGCTCACCGACAGCCATTTCGGGAGATACGCAGTATTTT
CDR3: CASSPTAISGDTQYF